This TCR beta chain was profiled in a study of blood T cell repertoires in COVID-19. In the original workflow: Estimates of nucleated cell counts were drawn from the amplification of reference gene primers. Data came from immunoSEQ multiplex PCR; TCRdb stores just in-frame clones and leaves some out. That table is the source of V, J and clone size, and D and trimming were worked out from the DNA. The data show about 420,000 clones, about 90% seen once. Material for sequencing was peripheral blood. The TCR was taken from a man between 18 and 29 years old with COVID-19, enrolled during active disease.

In DNA, the CDR3 is TGTGCCAGCAGCTTGGGCCCAGCGGGAGTTAGCGAGCAGTACTTC. As protein: CASSLGPAGVSEQYF. This chain connects TRBV5-6 to TRBJ2-7; 8 nucleotides agree with TRBD2. Unmatched junction bases numbered 8, after V lost 0 bases and J lost 6 bases. The CDR3 is 15 amino acids. In germline, CDR1 is SGHDT, CDR2 YYEEEE.